This passage covers 10 T cell receptor beta chains from one sample sequenced in a study of cytomegalovirus exposure and HLA in healthy donors. TCRdb keeps only in-frame clones here, not all; method: immunoSEQ multiplex PCR. The table records about 200,000 clones, approximately 82% of them present only once. Sequenced: PBMCs. The receptors originated from a woman aged 18-35 years in good health and CMV-seronegative.

This chain uses TRBV30 with TRBJ2-7, with 8 bases aligning to TRBD1. This CDR3 is built from 16 residues. V lost 3 bases, J lost 0 bases, and 10 bases stayed unmatched. Germline CDR1 reads GTSNPN; CDR2 reads SVGIG (reference sequence). DNA of the CDR3: TGTGCCTGGAGCGGCTCACAGGGGGGCGCCTCCTACGAGCAGTACTTC. This sequence encodes CAWSGSQGGASYEQYF.

The V and J genes are TRBV30 and TRBJ1-2; 8 nucleotides align to TRBD1. CDR1 is GTSNPN and CDR2 is SVGIG in the germline V gene (reference sequence). The CDR3 consists of 13 residues. Trimming removed 2 bases from V and 5 bases from J; junction bases left unmatched: 4. For the CDR3, the DNA is TGTGCCTGGAGTAAAGGGACAGGTTATGGCTACACCTTC. Protein: CAWSKGTGYGYTF.

This clone was seen a few times. This sequence joins TRBV7-2 and TRBJ2-7; TRBD2 matches at 9 bases. The CDR3 is 18 residues long. The germline gives CDR1 SGHTA, CDR2 FQGNSA. V was clipped by 0 bases and J by 0 bases; unmatched bases: 9. The CDR3 reads CASSLAHTSGLHSYEQYF. The CDR3 DNA reads as TGTGCCAGCAGCTTAGCGCACACTAGCGGGCTTCACTCCTACGAGCAGTACTTC.

The sample holds one count of this clone. V and J are TRBV5-1 and TRBJ1-4; no clear D. Trimming stripped 0 bases from V and 5 bases from J, with 14 bases between. Germline CDR1 reads SGHRS; CDR2 reads YFSETQ. The CDR3 length is 16 residues. The CDR3 loop is CASSLEGFSANEKLFF. CDR3 bases: TGCGCCAGCAGCTTGGAAGGGTTTTCGGCGAATGAAAAACTGTTTTTT.

Ten or more counts support this clone. The J gene is TRBJ2-7, the V gene TRBV28; D is perhaps TRBD1 or TRBD2 (5 bases each). From germline, CDR1 is MDHEN and CDR2 SYDVKM. This CDR3 comprises 15 residues. With 6 bases removed from V and 0 bases from J, the gap between germline ends came to 15 bases. Here the CDR3 DNA reads TGTGCCAGCAGCCTATACCGGGACGTCTCCTACGAGCAGTACTTC. It specifies CASSLYRDVSYEQYF.

The chain combines TRBV27 with TRBJ1-2, with a weak D call TRBD1 (5 bases). Germline V gene sequence: CDR1 MNHEY, CDR2 SMNVEV (reference sequence). The ends were cut back, 4 bases at V and 0 bases at J, with 9 bases in the middle. The CDR3 is 14 amino acids. CDR3 DNA: TGTGCCAGCAGTTCTCAGGGCACTAACTATGGCTACACCTTC. Its translation: CASSSQGTNYGYTF.

This clone showed up just a few times. The chain joins TRBV6-5 to TRBJ1-1; no definite D call. V was cut by 1 base and J by 1 base, with 10 bases left in between. Looked up from germline, CDR1 is MNHEY and CDR2 is SVGAGI. The CDR3 spans 15 residues. The CDR3 loop reads CASSYFSSGNTEAFF. The DNA of the CDR3 is TGTGCCAGCAGTTACTTCTCTTCGGGGAACACTGAAGCTTTCTTT.

The sample holds one count of this clone. CDR3 residues: CSATLVDTQYF. The CDR3 nucleotides are TGCAGTGCCACCCTGGTAGATACGCAGTATTTT. The J gene is TRBJ2-3, the V gene TRBV20-1; no definite D call. V lost 6 bases and J 5 bases, leaving 9 bases between the germline ends. The V gene's germline CDR1 is DFQATT and CDR2 SNEGSKA (reference sequence). This CDR3 comprises 11 residues.

The genes are TRBV2 and TRBJ2-5; 11 positions agree with TRBD1. This CDR3 is 15 amino acids long. The J segment lost 2 bases and the V segment lost 7 bases, leaving 6 bases of the junction unmatched. Germline CDR1 SNHLY, CDR2 FYNNEI. This CDR3 is CASNGQGAPQETQYF. The CDR3 coding sequence is TGTGCCAGCAACGGACAGGGGGCACCGCAAGAGACCCAGTACTTC.

The J gene is TRBJ2-5, the V gene TRBV5-1, with 8 bases that match TRBD1. This CDR3 has 15 residues. The trim removed 0 bases at V and 4 bases at J, leaving 5 bases unmatched. Germline lookup yields CDR1 SGHRS and CDR2 YFSETQ. The CDR3 DNA is TGCGCCAGCAGCTTGGGCGTCCAGGGGGCAGAGACCCAGTACTTC. As protein: CASSLGVQGAETQYF.